This TCR beta chain was recovered during a study of blood T cells in healthy people across ages. V dropped 2 bases and J dropped 6; count of bases not matched to a gene: 11. The CDR3 length is 17 residues. Per the germline V gene, CDR1 is KGHDR and CDR2 is SFDVKD. Then a second PCR, running about 6 to 11 cycles, was carried out with a sample-barcoded 5' primer and a J-beta primer mix. Using its own MiXCR run on the 5' RACE reads, TCRdb lists one record per CDR3 protein. This sample yields roughly 800,000 distinct CDR3 sequences, of which roughly 25% are seen a single time; more than 8% belongs to the top ten. On this clonotype itself: Its antigen is unknown.

Overall study findings and caveats: Naive T cell percentage showed a strong correlation with the diversity of TCR beta.

In addition, the sample was reused for a study of T cells of mothers and their children. From that report: The study sampled a few healthy Caucasian mothers and their six children. Among related mother-child pairs, overlap was slightly higher than in unrelated pairs, though not significantly.

This chain links TRBV24-1 with TRBJ2-3; 9 positions agree with TRBD2. This receptor was taken from a boy aged 5-17 years in good health. Sequenced sample: blood. The CDR3 DNA reads as TGTGCCACCAGTGATTCTGGTAGCGGGAGATGGAGGGATACGCAGTATTTT. Translation gives CATSDSGSGRWRDTQYF.